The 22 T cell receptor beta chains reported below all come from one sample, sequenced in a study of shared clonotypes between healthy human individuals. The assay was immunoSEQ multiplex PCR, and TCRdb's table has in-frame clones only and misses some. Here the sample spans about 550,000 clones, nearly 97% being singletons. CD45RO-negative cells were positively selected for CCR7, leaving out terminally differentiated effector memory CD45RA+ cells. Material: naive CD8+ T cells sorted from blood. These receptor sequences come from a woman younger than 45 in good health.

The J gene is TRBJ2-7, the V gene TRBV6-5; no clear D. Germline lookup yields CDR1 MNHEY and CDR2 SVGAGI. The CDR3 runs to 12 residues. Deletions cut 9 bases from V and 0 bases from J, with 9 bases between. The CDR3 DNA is TGTGCCAGTACTGACCACTCCTACGAGCAGTACTTC. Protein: CASTDHSYEQYF.

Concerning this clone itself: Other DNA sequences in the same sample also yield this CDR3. CDR3 coding DNA: TGCAGCGTGACAGTATACAATGAGCAGTTCTTC. Its protein is CSVTVYNEQFF. The chain combines TRBV29-1 with TRBJ2-1; possibly TRBD1 for D (5 bases). This CDR3 has 11 amino acids. Germline CDR1 reads SQVTM; CDR2 reads ANQGSEA. Deletions cut 6 bases from V and 4 bases from J, with 7 bases between.

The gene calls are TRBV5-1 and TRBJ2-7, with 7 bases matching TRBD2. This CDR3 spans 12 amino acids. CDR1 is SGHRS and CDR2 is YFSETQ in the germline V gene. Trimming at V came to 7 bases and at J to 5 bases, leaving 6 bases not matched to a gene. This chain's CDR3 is CASRGVVDEQYF. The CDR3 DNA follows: TGCGCCAGCCGGGGGGTAGTAGACGAGCAGTACTTC.

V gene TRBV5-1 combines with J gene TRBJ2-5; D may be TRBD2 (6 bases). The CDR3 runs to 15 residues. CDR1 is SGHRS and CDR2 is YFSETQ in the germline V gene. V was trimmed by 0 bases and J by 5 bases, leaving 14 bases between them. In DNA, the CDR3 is TGCGCCAGCAGCTTGGGGCAGGGAGGTGGGGAGACCCAGTACTTC. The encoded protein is CASSLGQGGGETQYF.

The CDR3 bases are TGTGCCAGCAGCTCATGGACAGGGAGTGACGAGCAGTACTTC. As protein: CASSSWTGSDEQYF. The chain recombines TRBV7-9 with TRBJ2-5; 8 nucleotides agree with TRBD1. The J call may be faulty, since TRBJ2-7 better matches the DNA end. CDR1 is SEHNR and CDR2 is FQNEAQ in the germline V gene (reference sequence). There are 14 residues in the CDR3.

The CDR3 DNA sequence: TGCGCCAGCAGCTTGGGGTTTCGGCTAGCGGGAAGGGTGGAGCAGTTCTTC. This codes for CASSLGFRLAGRVEQFF. The chain recombines TRBV5-1 with TRBJ2-1; 9 bases fit TRBD2. CDR3 length: 17 amino acids. The trim removed 0 bases at V and 10 bases at J, leaving 14 bases unmatched. In germline, CDR1 is SGHRS, CDR2 YFSETQ.

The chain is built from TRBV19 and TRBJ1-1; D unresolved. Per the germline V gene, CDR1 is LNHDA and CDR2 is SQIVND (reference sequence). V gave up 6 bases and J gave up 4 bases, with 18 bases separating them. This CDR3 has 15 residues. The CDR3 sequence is CASRTSGYGSTEAFF. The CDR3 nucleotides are TGTGCCAGTAGAACTTCTGGGTATGGGTCCACTGAAGCTTTCTTT. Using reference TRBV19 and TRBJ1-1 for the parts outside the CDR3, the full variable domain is DGGITQSPKYLFRKEGQNVTLSCEQNLNHDAMYWYRQDPGQGLRLIYYSQIVNDFQKGDIAEGYSVSREKKESFPLTVTSAQKNPTAFYLCASRTSGYGSTEAFFGQGTRLTVV.

In nucleotides, the CDR3 is TGTGTCAGAAGCTTAGACAGGGGACCCAACTATGGCTACACCTTC. Protein sequence: CVRSLDRGPNYGYTF. The chain has TRBV7-5 and TRBJ1-2; the table's TRBD1 call for D was not verified on the DNA. TRBV7-5 is given as a pseudogene. CDR3 length equals 15 residues.

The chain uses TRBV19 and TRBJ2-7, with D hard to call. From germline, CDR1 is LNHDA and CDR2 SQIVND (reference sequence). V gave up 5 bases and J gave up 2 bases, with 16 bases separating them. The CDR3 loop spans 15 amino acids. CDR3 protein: CASSYGSQRAYEQYF. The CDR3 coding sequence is TGTGCCAGTAGTTACGGGTCCCAACGGGCCTACGAGCAGTACTTC. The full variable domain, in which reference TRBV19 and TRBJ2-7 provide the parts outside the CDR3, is DGGITQSPKYLFRKEGQNVTLSCEQNLNHDAMYWYRQDPGQGLRLIYYSQIVNDFQKGDIAEGYSVSREKKESFPLTVTSAQKNPTAFYLCASSYGSQRAYEQYFGPGTRLTVT.

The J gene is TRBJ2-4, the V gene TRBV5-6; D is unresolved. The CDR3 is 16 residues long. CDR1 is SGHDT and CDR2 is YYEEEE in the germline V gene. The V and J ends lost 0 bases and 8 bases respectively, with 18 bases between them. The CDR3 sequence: CASSLGATLADDIQYF. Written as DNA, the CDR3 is TGTGCCAGCAGCTTGGGGGCCACCTTGGCCGATGACATTCAGTACTTC.

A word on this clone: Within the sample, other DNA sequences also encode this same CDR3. In DNA, the CDR3 is TGTGCCAGCAGTTACTCTAGCGGTTCCTACGAGCAGTACTTC. Encoded protein: CASSYSSGSYEQYF. The chain couples TRBV6-6 to TRBJ2-7; possibly TRBD2 for D (6 bases). Trimming took off 0 bases at V and 1 base at J, with 7 bases between the two ends. CDR3 size: 14 residues. Germline V lookup: CDR1 MNHNY, CDR2 SVGAGI (reference sequence).

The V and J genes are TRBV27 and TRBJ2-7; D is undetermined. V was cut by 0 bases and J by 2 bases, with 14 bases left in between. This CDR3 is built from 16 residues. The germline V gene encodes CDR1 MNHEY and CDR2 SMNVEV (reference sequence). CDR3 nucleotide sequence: TGTGCCAGCAGTTTATCCCCTGGATGGGGAACCTACGAGCAGTACTTC. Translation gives CASSLSPGWGTYEQYF.

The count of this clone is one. The CDR3 DNA follows: TGTGCCAGCAGTTTATTTCTGGACAGGATGAACACTGAAGCTTTCTTT. Encoded protein: CASSLFLDRMNTEAFF. The rearrangement joins TRBV28 to TRBJ1-1; 7 nucleotides line up with TRBD1. Germline loops: CDR1 MDHEN, CDR2 SYDVKM. Trimming at V came to 1 base and at J to 0 bases, leaving 5 bases not matched to a gene. This CDR3 contains 16 residues.

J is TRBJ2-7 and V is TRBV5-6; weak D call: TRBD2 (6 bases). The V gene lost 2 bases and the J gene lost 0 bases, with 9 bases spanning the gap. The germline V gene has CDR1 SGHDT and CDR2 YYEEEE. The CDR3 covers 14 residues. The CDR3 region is CASSFGDFSYEQYF. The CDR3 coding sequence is TGTGCCAGCAGCTTCGGGGACTTCTCCTACGAGCAGTACTTC.

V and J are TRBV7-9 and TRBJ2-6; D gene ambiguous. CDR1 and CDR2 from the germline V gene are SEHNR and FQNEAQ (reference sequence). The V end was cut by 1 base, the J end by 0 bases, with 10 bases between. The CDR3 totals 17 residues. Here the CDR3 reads CASSLGPGNSGANVLTF. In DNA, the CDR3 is TGTGCCAGCAGCTTAGGACCCGGTAACTCTGGGGCCAACGTCCTGACTTTC.

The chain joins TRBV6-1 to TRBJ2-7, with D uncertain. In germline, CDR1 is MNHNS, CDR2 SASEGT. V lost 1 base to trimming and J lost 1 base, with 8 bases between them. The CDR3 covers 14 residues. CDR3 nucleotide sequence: TGTGCCAGCAGTGAAGTACAAGGTTCCTACGAGCAGTACTTC. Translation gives CASSEVQGSYEQYF.

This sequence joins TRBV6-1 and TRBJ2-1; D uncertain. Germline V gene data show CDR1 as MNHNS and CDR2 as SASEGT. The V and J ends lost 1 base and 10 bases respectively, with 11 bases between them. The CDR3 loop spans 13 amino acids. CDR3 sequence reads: CASSEGASWEQFF. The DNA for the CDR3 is TGTGCCAGCAGTGAAGGCGCGTCTTGGGAGCAGTTCTTC.

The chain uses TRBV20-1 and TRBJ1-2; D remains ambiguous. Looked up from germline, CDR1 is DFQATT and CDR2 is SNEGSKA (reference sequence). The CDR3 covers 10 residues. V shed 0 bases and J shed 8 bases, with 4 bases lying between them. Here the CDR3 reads CSARDIGYTF. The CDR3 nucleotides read TGCAGTGCTAGAGATATCGGCTACACCTTC.

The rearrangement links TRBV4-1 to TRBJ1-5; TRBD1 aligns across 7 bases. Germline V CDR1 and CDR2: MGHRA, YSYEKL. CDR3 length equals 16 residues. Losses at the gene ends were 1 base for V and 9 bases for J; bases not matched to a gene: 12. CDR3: CASSQGTGTANGPQHF. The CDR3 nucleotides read TGCGCCAGCAGCCAAGGTACCGGGACAGCAAACGGGCCCCAGCATTTT.

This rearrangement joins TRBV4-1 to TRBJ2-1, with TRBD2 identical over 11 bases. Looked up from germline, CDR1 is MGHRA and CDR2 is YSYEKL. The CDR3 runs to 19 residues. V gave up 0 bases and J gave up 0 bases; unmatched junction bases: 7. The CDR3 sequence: CASSQDPSGRWGSYNEQFF. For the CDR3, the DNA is TGCGCCAGCAGCCAAGATCCTAGCGGGAGGTGGGGCTCCTACAATGAGCAGTTCTTC.

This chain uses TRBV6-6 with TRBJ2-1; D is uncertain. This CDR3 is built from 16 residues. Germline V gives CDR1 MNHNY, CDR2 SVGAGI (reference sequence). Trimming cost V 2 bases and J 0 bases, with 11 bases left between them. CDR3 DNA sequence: TGTGCCAGCAGTTACGGTCCTGAGATCTCCTACAATGAGCAGTTCTTC. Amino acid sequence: CASSYGPEISYNEQFF.

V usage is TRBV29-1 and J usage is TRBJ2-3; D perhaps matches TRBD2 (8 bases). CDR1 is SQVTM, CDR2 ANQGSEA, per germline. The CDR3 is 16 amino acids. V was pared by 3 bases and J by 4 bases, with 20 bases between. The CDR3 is CSVEGLGTEAPDTQYF. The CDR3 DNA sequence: TGCAGCGTTGAGGGACTAGGGACAGAGGCCCCAGATACGCAGTATTTT.